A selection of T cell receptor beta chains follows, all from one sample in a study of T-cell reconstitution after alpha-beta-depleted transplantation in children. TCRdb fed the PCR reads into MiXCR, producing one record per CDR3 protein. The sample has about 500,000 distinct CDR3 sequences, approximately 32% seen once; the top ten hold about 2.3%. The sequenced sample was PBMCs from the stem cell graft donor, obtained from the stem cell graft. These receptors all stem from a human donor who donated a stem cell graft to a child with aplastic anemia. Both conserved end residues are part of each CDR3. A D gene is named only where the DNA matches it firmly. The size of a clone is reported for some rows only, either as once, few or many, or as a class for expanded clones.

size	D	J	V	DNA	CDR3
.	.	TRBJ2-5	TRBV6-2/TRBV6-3	TGTGCCAGCAGTAAGGACGAGAGGGAGACCCAGTACTTC	CASSKDERETQYF
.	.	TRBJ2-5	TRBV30	TGTGCCTGGAGTGTAAGGGTCCAAGAGACCCAGTACTTC	CAWSVRVQETQYF
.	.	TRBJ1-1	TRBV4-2	TGTGCCAGCAGCCAAGATAGGGCAGCCCTTGAAGCTTTCTTT	CASSQDRAALEAFF
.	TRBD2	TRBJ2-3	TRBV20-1	TGCAGTGCTAGAGACCTAGCGGGGGGATTCACAGCTACGCAGTATTTT	CSARDLAGGFTATQYF
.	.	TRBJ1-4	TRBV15	TGTGCCACCAGCAGACACCTGAGCCGGGGGGTAGATGAAAAACTGTTTTTT	CATSRHLSRGVDEKLFF
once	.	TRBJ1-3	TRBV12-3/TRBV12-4	TGTGCCAGCAAATTCTCTGGAAACACCATATATTTT	CASKFSGNTIYF
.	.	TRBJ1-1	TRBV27	TGTGCCAGCAGTTTATATGGGACAATGAACACTGAAGCTTTCTTT	CASSLYGTMNTEAFF
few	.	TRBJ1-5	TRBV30	TGTGCCTGGAGTGTACAGAGCAATCAGCCCCAGCATTTT	CAWSVQSNQPQHF
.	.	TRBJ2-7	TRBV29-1	TGCAGCGTTGAAGAGCCGGGACGGCAAACCTACGAGCAGTACTTC	CSVEEPGRQTYEQYF
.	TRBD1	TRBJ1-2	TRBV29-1	TGCAGCGTTGAAACGGGGACAGGCCGCGGCTACACCTTC	CSVETGTGRGYTF
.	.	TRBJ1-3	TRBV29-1	TGCAGCGCCATGGGACCTTTCGGAAACACCATATATTTT	CSAMGPFGNTIYF
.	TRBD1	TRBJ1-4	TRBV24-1	TGTGCCACCAGTGATCCGAGACAGGGAGGCGAAAAACTGTTTTTT	CATSDPRQGGEKLFF
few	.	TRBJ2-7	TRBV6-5	TGTGCCAGCAGTTACCGACCAGCCTCCTACGAGCAGTACTTC	CASSYRPASYEQYF
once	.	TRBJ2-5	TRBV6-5	TGTGCCAGCAGTTACCGTTTTCTGGGAGAGACCCAGTACTTC	CASSYRFLGETQYF